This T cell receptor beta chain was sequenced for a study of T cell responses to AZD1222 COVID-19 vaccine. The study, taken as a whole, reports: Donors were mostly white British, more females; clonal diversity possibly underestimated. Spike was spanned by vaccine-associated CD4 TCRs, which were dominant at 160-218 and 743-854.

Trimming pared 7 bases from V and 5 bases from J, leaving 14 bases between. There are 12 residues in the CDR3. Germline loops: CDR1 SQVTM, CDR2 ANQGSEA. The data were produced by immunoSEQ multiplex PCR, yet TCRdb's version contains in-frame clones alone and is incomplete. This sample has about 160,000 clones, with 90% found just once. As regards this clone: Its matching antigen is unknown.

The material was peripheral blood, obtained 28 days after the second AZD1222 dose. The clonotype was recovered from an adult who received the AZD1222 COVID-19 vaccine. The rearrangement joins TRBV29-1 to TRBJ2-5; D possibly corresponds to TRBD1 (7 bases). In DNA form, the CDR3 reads TGCAGCGCTATGGCAGGGGGGGAGACCCAGTACTTC. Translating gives CSAMAGGETQYF.